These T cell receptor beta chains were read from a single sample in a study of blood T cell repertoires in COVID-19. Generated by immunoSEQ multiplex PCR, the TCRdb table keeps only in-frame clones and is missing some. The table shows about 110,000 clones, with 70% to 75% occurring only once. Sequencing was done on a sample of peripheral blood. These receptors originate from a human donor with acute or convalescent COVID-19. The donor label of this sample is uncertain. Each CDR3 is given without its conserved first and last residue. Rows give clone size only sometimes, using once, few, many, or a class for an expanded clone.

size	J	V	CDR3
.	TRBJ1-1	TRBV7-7	ASSPLRNTEAF
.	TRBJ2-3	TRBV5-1	ASSPQGPRDTQY
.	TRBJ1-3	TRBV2	ASSEVGTAGNTIY
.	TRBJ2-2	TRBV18	ASSPFQGKNTGELF
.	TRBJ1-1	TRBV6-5	ASSYSEGLDTEAF
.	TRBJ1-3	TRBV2	ASSPRRSSGNTIY
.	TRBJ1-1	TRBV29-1	SVKRGDTEAF
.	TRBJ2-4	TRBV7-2	ASSPDRVNIQY
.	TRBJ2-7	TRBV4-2	ASSQDDRVSREQY
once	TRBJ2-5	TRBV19	ASSAGIQETQY
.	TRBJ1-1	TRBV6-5	ASFRDNVDTEAF
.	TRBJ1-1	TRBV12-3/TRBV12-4	ASSFAGVAEAF
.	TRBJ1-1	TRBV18	ASSPPYRGNTEAF
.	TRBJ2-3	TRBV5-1	ASSSSQGGSSTDTQY
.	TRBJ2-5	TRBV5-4	ASSFLAGGETQY
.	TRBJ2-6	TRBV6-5	ASRDSSGANVLT
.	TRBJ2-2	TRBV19	ASSMFGQGYTGELF
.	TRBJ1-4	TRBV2	ASSLPPEKLF
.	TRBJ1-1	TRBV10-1	ASSGQGRTEAF
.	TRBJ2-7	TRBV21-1	ASSKSSRGPSSYEQY
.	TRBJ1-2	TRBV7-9	ASRHKDSNYGYT
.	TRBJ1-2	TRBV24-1	ATSVAGRYGYT
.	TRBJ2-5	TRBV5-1	ASSRDRGEETQY
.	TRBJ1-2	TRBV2	ASRGQGFGYGYT
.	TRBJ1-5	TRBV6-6	ASSYSNRGPNQPQH
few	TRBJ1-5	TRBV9	ASSGNSNQPQH
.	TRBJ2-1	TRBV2	ATTGSSYNEQF
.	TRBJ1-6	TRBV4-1	ASSLLSGNSPLH
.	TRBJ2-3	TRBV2	ARGTSGGRDTQY
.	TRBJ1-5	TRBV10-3	AISESSGQPQH
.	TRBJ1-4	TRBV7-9	ASSLQGAAGEKLF
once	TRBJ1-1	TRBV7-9	ASSRGQPNTEAF